The 22 T cell receptor beta chains presented below share a single source sample, sequenced in a study of T cell repertoires in cytomegalovirus infection (dated 2019 in TCRdb). No antigen has been assigned to these receptors. The intended sense of this specimen's treatment or condition label: in vitro stimulation with specific CMV peptide epitopes to enrich CMV-specific T cells. Sequencer: Illumina HiSeq 1500. Using fastp at Q25 and MiXCR, TCRdb reprocessed the public reads and kept productive beta chains. When rows share a CDR3 protein, they turn into one entry using the most common DNA and genes. The sample includes roughly 500,000 distinct CDR3 sequences, with about 44% observed a single time. Around 44% of the sample comes from the top ten. The sequencing used cultured PBMCs, collected from culture after CMV antigen stimulation. Receptors originate from a human donor in good health (CMV status not recorded). Some clones in this sample may be carry-over from other donors' samples.

The rearrangement joins TRBV12-3 or TRBV12-4 to TRBJ2-5; D remains unclear. Trimming took off 4 bases at V and 0 bases at J, with 9 bases between the two ends. CDR3 length: 14 amino acids. The CDR3 sequence: CASSWRRDQETQYF. DNA for the CDR3: TGTGCCAGCAGTTGGAGACGGGACCAAGAGACCCAGTACTTC.

The chain links TRBV7-9 to TRBJ1-2; TRBD1 aligns across 8 bases. The germline V gene encodes CDR1 SEHNR and CDR2 FQNEAQ (reference sequence). With 3 bases clipped from V and 4 bases from J, the junction kept 7 bases outside the gene matches. CDR3 length: 15 amino acids. CDR3 protein: CASSFEGQGAYGYTF. The CDR3, as DNA: TGTGCCAGCAGCTTCGAAGGACAGGGTGCCTATGGCTACACCTTC.

This clonotype showed up just a few times. The rearrangement joins TRBV7-4 to TRBJ2-7; D gene ambiguous. The CDR3 runs to 11 residues. CDR1 and CDR2 from the germline V gene are SGHVT and SQSDAQ. V lost 5 bases to trimming and J lost 2 bases, with 4 bases between them. CDR3: CASSVPYEQYF. The CDR3 nucleotides are TGTGCCAGCAGCGTGCCCTACGAGCAGTACTTC.

This chain joins TRBV7-6 and TRBJ2-1; weak D call: TRBD2 (6 bases). CDR1 and CDR2 (germline): SGHVS, FNYEAQ. This CDR3 has 13 amino acids. V gave up 10 bases and J gave up 7 bases, with 17 bases separating them. The CDR3 DNA sequence: TGTGCCATTCGACTAGTTCCCCCTAATGAGCAGTTCTTC. This gives the protein CAIRLVPPNEQFF.

This clonotype was counted only a few times. This chain joins TRBV7-2 and TRBJ1-6; D perhaps matches TRBD1 (6 bases). The CDR3 totals 16 residues. Trimming took off 5 bases at V and 5 bases at J, with 16 bases between the two ends. In germline, CDR1 is SGHTA, CDR2 FQGNSA. The CDR3 bases are TGTGCCAGCAGCCTCATGGGGGCAGCTGATAATTCACCCCTCCACTTT. Amino acid sequence: CASSLMGAADNSPLHF.

This clonotype showed up many times. DNA of the CDR3: TGTGCCAGCAGCTCAGGACTAGCCAGAAGCTACGAGCAGTACTTC. It codes for CASSSGLARSYEQYF. The chain couples TRBV7-9 to TRBJ2-7; TRBD2 aligns across 8 bases. CDR1 and CDR2 (germline): SEHNR, FQNEAQ (reference sequence). The CDR3 is 15 residues long. V lost 4 bases to trimming and J lost 3 bases; unmatched junction nucleotides: 8. The complete variable domain, with remaining parts taken from reference TRBV7-9 and TRBJ2-7, reads DTGVSQNPRHKITKRGQNVTFRCDPISEHNRLYWYRQTLGQGPEFLTYFQNEAQLEKSRLLSDRFSAERPKGSFSTLEIQRTEQGDSAMYLCASSSGLARSYEQYFGPGTRLTVT.

The CDR3 coding sequence is TGTGCCAGCCAGACTAGCGGGGAGCTAGATACGCAGTATTTT. Amino acids: CASQTSGELDTQYF. The rearrangement uses TRBV28 and TRBJ2-3; 11 bases are shared with TRBD2. The CDR3 loop spans 14 amino acids. Trimming at V came to 8 bases and at J to 5 bases, leaving 6 bases not matched to a gene. CDR1 is MDHEN, CDR2 SYDVKM, per germline.

The chain recombines TRBV4-1 with TRBJ2-7, with D perhaps matching TRBD1 (5 bases). Germline CDR1 MGHRA, CDR2 YSYEKL. The V end was cut by 2 bases, the J end by 0 bases, with 11 bases between. CDR3 length: 15 amino acids. The CDR3 reads CASSQLSTASYEQYF. The CDR3 nucleotides read TGCGCCAGCAGCCAATTGTCGACAGCCTCCTACGAGCAGTACTTC.

V is TRBV6-2 or TRBV6-3 and J is TRBJ1-1; D uncertain. This CDR3 spans 12 amino acids. Trimming stripped 1 base from V and 6 bases from J, with 6 bases between. Germline CDR1 and CDR2: MNHEY and SVGEGT. CDR3 bases: TGTGCCAGCAGTTACTTGGCAGCTGAAGCTTTCTTT. Encoded protein: CASSYLAAEAFF.

The table lists this clonotype with a few counts. The chain combines TRBV5-4 with TRBJ2-2; 8 bases are a match to TRBD1. The germline CDR1 and CDR2 sequences are SGHNT and YYREEE (reference sequence). V lost 3 bases to trimming and J lost 4 bases; unmatched junction nucleotides: 5. The CDR3 has 15 residues. The CDR3: CASSSATGGTGELFF. The CDR3 DNA follows: TGTGCCAGCAGCTCGGCAACAGGGGGCACCGGGGAGCTGTTTTTT.

The sample holds a few counts of this clonotype. This chain uses TRBV15 with TRBJ1-5, with D possibly being TRBD1 (5 bases). CDR1 is LNHNV and CDR2 is YYDKDF in the germline V gene (reference sequence). This CDR3 is 16 amino acids long. With 5 bases removed from V and 3 bases from J, the gap between germline ends came to 17 bases. Here the CDR3 DNA reads TGTGCCACCAGCTGGGGGACCGGGCAGATCAATCAGCCCCAGCATTTT. Its translation is CATSWGTGQINQPQHF.

This clonotype was counted between two and nine times. The gene calls are TRBV7-9 and TRBJ2-1, with 14 bases lining up with TRBD2. Trimming removed 4 bases from V and 1 base from J; junction bases left unmatched: 9. The CDR3 extends over 19 amino acids. Looked up from germline, CDR1 is SEHNR and CDR2 is FQNEAQ (reference sequence). The CDR3 bases are TGTGCCAGCAGCTCGGCGACTAGCGGGAGGGCCCATTCCTACAATGAGCAGTTCTTC. Translating it yields CASSSATSGRAHSYNEQFF.

This clonotype was seen only a few times. This chain joins TRBV7-2 and TRBJ1-4, with TRBD1 as a possible D gene (6 bases). Looked up from germline, CDR1 is SGHTA and CDR2 is FQGNSA. CDR3 size: 15 residues. Trimming left V 1 base short and J 8 bases short, with 14 bases between. CDR3 nucleotides: TGTGCCAGCAGCTTAGGTGGGGGGGCGGGCGAAAAACTGTTTTTT. It codes for CASSLGGGAGEKLFF.

A few counts support this clonotype. The rearrangement joins TRBV7-6 to TRBJ1-1; D unclear. The germline V and J ends were trimmed by 2 bases and 7 bases, with 11 bases remaining between them. Germline V gives CDR1 SGHVS, CDR2 FNYEAQ. There are 13 residues in the CDR3. In DNA form, the CDR3 reads TGTGCCAGCAGCTTACGGATGGGGAGTGAAGCTTTCTTT. Encoded protein: CASSLRMGSEAFF.

This chain links TRBV19 with TRBJ1-5; 7 bases are a match to TRBD1. V lost 5 bases and J lost 7; bases outside the gene matches: 8. The CDR3 consists of 14 residues. Germline loops: CDR1 LNHDA, CDR2 SQIVND (reference sequence). The chain's CDR3 is CASSVGTEGQPQHF. CDR3 coding DNA: TGTGCCAGTAGTGTGGGGACAGAAGGGCAGCCCCAGCATTTT.

This chain uses TRBV20-1 with TRBJ2-4; D is uncertain. From germline, CDR1 is DFQATT and CDR2 SNEGSKA (reference sequence). The CDR3 has 13 amino acids. V was shortened by 5 bases and J by 3 bases, with 11 bases between the two germline ends. The CDR3 nucleotides are TGCAGTGCTTCCGGAGTCTTCAAAAACATTCAGTACTTC. Encoded protein: CSASGVFKNIQYF.

This clonotype was seen more than once but under ten times. V usage is TRBV5-4 and J usage is TRBJ2-3; 7 bases match TRBD1. Per germline, CDR1 SGHNT and CDR2 YYREEE (reference sequence). Losses at the gene ends were 3 bases for V and 5 bases for J; bases not matched to a gene: 9. The CDR3 loop spans 15 amino acids. The CDR3: CASSSLGGRQDTQYF. The CDR3 DNA follows: TGTGCCAGCAGCTCTCTAGGGGGCAGGCAAGATACGCAGTATTTT.

As to this clonotype: Lacking the conserved final phenylalanine or tryptophan, this CDR3 likely reflects a read error. The chain combines TRBV12-3 or TRBV12-4 with TRBJ1-5, with D possibly TRBD1 on 5 matching bases. This CDR3 is 15 amino acids long. V lost 1 base and J lost 2, with 9 bases in between. The chain's CDR3 is CASSLVQGGNQPQHL. In DNA, the CDR3 is TGTGCCAGCAGTTTAGTTCAGGGAGGCAATCAGCCCCAGCATCTT.

The chain uses TRBV4-3 and TRBJ2-1, with D unclear. Trimming shortened V by 4 bases and J by 8 bases, and 15 bases separated the two germline ends. Germline CDR1 and CDR2: LGHNA and YSLEER. The CDR3 totals 14 residues. CDR3 bases: TGCGCCAGCAGCCGCATGCGGAATTCGTATGAGCAGTTCTTC. It codes for CASSRMRNSYEQFF.

This clonotype appeared a few times. Compared with germline, one end of the junction differs, possibly owing to a read error. Written as DNA, the CDR3 is TGTGCTAGTGGTTTGGCCCCGACAAGGACAGAATTTTTT. Protein: CASGLAPTRTEFF. This chain connects TRBV12-5 to TRBJ1-3; TRBD1 might be the D (6 bases). The germline gives CDR1 LGHNT, CDR2 FRNRAP. The CDR3 runs 13 residues.

This rearrangement joins TRBV20-1 to TRBJ2-2; D is unresolved. The CDR3 runs 13 residues. Germline V CDR1 and CDR2: DFQATT, SNEGSKA (reference sequence). V was cut by 0 bases and J by 4 bases, with 6 bases left in between. CDR3 nucleotides: TGCAGTGCTAGAGAAGGGCTCACCGGGGAGCTGTTTTTT. The encoded protein is CSAREGLTGELFF.

This clonotype has a handful of counts. This rearrangement joins TRBV19 to TRBJ2-6, with a tentative D call TRBD2 (5 bases). This CDR3 has 15 residues. The V gene's germline CDR1 is LNHDA and CDR2 SQIVND (reference sequence). The V gene lost 4 bases and the J gene lost 0 bases, with 7 bases spanning the gap. The DNA of the CDR3 is TGTGCCAGTAGTAGGAGGCTCTCTGGGGCCAACGTCCTGACTTTC. Translating gives CASSRRLSGANVLTF.